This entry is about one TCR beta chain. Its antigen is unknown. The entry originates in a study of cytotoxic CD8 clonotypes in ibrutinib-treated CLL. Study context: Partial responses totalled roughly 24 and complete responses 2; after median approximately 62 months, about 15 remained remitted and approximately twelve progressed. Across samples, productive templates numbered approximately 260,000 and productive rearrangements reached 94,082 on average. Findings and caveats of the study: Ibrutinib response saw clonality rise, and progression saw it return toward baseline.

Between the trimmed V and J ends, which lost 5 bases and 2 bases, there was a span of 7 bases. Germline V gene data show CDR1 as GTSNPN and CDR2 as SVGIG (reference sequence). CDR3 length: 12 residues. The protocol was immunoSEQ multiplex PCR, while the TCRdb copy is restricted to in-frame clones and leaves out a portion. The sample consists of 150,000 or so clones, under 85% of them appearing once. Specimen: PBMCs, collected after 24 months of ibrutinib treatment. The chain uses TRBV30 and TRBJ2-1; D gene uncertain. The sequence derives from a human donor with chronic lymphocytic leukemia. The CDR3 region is CAWGIPYNEQFF. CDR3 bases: TGTGCCTGGGGGATCCCCTACAATGAGCAGTTCTTC.